Shown below are 28 T cell receptor beta chains from a single sample sequenced in a study of T cell responses to AZD1222 COVID-19 vaccine. Clones were read by immunoSEQ multiplex PCR, and TCRdb kept only the in-frame ones, dropping some. The sample yields about 160,000 clones, more than 75% seen once. Sequences were derived from peripheral blood, sampled 28 days after the second AZD1222 dose. These receptors were taken from an adult who received the AZD1222 COVID-19 vaccine.

The V call is TRBV9, the J call TRBJ2-5, with 8 bases identical to TRBD2. The length of the CDR3 is 16 residues. With 0 bases clipped from V and 4 bases from J, the junction kept 8 bases outside the gene matches. CDR1 is SGDLS and CDR2 is YYNGEE in the germline V gene. The CDR3 region is CASSVVGAGEGETQYF. The CDR3 bases are TGTGCCAGCAGCGTAGTTGGAGCGGGGGAGGGAGAGACCCAGTACTTC.

The genes are TRBV6-2 or TRBV6-3 and TRBJ1-1; TRBD1 matches at 7 bases. V was pared by 2 bases and J by 0 bases, with 3 bases of the junction left unmatched. This CDR3 region has 15 residues. Per the germline V gene, CDR1 is MNHEY and CDR2 is SVGEGT. The CDR3 nucleotides are TGTGCCAGCAGTTACAGGGGGCCAATGAACACTGAAGCTTTCTTT. It is translated as CASSYRGPMNTEAFF.

In its sample, this clone was seen a few times. The rearrangement joins TRBV5-6 to TRBJ2-7; 14 nucleotides align to TRBD2. The trim removed 3 bases at V and 0 bases at J, leaving 8 bases unmatched. Germline V CDR1 and CDR2: SGHDT, YYEEEE. The CDR3 length is 18 residues. Here the CDR3 reads CASSWTSGGPYLSYEQYF. CDR3 bases: TGTGCCAGCAGCTGGACTAGCGGGGGGCCGTACCTCTCCTACGAGCAGTACTTC.

The chain has TRBV6-1 and TRBJ1-3; no clear D gene. Germline values: CDR1 MNHNS, CDR2 SASEGT. The CDR3 has 17 residues. Between the trimmed V and J ends, which lost 1 base and 2 bases, there was a span of 15 bases. The CDR3 coding sequence is TGTGCCAGCAGTGAAGTCCCTAGGCAGACAACTGGAAACACCATATATTTT. It is translated as CASSEVPRQTTGNTIYF.

This chain uses TRBV7-3 with TRBJ2-2; D is unclear. The CDR3 is made up of 13 amino acids. The V gene's germline CDR1 is SGHTA and CDR2 FQGTGA. Trimming took off 4 bases at V and 6 bases at J, with 9 bases between the two ends. The CDR3 DNA reads TGTGCCAGCAGCTCGGGTGGCTCCGGGGAGCTGTTTTTT. It specifies CASSSGGSGELFF. Full variable domain (rest looked up from reference TRBV7-3 and TRBJ2-2): GAGVSQTPSNKVTEKGKYVELRCDPISGHTALYWYRQSLGQGPEFLIYFQGTGAADDSGLPNDRFFAVRPEGSVSTLKIQRTERGDSAVYLCASSSGGSGELFFGEGSRLTVL.

The CDR3 coding sequence is TGCGCCAGCAGTGGGGTGAAGAGCACAGATACGCAGTATTTT. This codes for CASSGVKSTDTQYF. The chain links TRBV10-1 to TRBJ2-3; D gene ambiguous. The germline CDR1 and CDR2 sequences are WNHNN and SYGVQD (reference sequence). Trimming took off 4 bases at V and 0 bases at J, with 8 bases between the two ends. This CDR3 region has 14 residues.

This clone has only one observation. This rearrangement joins TRBV6-5 to TRBJ2-3, with D hard to call. Trimming removed 5 bases at V and 2 bases at J, with 2 bases between. The CDR3 spans 11 residues. The germline gives CDR1 MNHEY, CDR2 SVGAGI. CDR3 nucleotide sequence: TGTGCCAGCAGTACCACAGATACGCAGTATTTT. Translation: CASSTTDTQYF.

V is TRBV12-3 or TRBV12-4 and J is TRBJ1-4; D gene uncertain. The ends were cut back, 5 bases at V and 7 bases at J, with 11 bases in the middle. The CDR3 consists of 13 residues. The CDR3 region is CASSTRRTEKLFF. The CDR3 nucleotides read TGTGCCAGCAGTACCAGGAGGACTGAAAAACTGTTTTTT.

A remark on this clone: A read error may account for a junction end that differs from germline. The J gene is TRBJ2-7, the V gene TRBV6-5; 9 bases line up with TRBD1. The germline V gene encodes CDR1 MNHEY and CDR2 SVGAGI. The CDR3 sequence is 12 residues long. The CDR3 protein is CASRTGQGVYDF. In DNA form, the CDR3 reads TGTGCCAGCAGAACGGGACAGGGTGTATATGACTTC.

This clone was found a few times. The CDR3 loop is CASSYRQAVNNEKLFF. CDR3 nucleotide sequence: TGTGCCAGCAGCTATCGGCAAGCTGTGAATAATGAAAAACTGTTTTTT. The V gene is TRBV11-2, the J gene TRBJ1-4; D unclear. The V gene's germline CDR1 is SGHAT and CDR2 FQNNGV. CDR3 length: 16 amino acids. V lost 4 bases to trimming and J lost 4 bases, with 16 bases between them.

This chain links TRBV11-3 with TRBJ1-5; 7 bases are shared with TRBD1. The germline gives CDR1 SGHNT, CDR2 YENEEA. V shed 1 base and J 2 bases; nucleotides not matched to a gene: 2. The CDR3 has 15 amino acids. CDR3 in amino acids: CASSLADRRNQPQHF. CDR3 DNA: TGTGCCAGCAGCTTAGCGGACAGGCGCAATCAGCCCCAGCATTTT. Variable domain in full (rest from reference TRBV11-3 and TRBJ1-5): EAGVVQSPRYKIIEKKQPVAFWCNPISGHNTLYWYLQNLGQGPELLIRYENEEAVDDSQLPKDRFSAERLKGVDSTLKIQPAELGDSAVYLCASSLADRRNQPQHFGDGTRLSIL.

V is TRBV6-5 and J is TRBJ1-2, with a weak D call TRBD1 (5 bases). The length of the CDR3 is 13 residues. The V gene lost 5 bases and the J gene lost 0 bases, with 7 bases spanning the gap. Germline CDR1 is MNHEY and CDR2 is SVGAGI. DNA of the CDR3: TGTGCCAGCAGTCTACAGGCTAACTATGGCTACACCTTC. As protein: CASSLQANYGYTF.

The chain has TRBV7-9 and TRBJ1-1; D is unresolved. The CDR3 contains 11 residues. Per germline, CDR1 SEHNR and CDR2 FQNEAQ (reference sequence). V dropped 6 bases and J dropped 7 bases, with 9 bases sitting between them. The CDR3 DNA is TGTGCCAGCAGTGCCGGAATTGAAGCTTTCTTT. Translation: CASSAGIEAFF.

This chain joins TRBV30 and TRBJ1-2; D gene ambiguous. The CDR3 extends over 14 amino acids. Germline loops: CDR1 GTSNPN, CDR2 SVGIG (reference sequence). Trimming shortened V by 3 bases and J by 4 bases, and 15 bases separated the two germline ends. The CDR3, as DNA: TGTGCCTGGAGCGATCGGGGTCAGATCTATGGCTACACCTTC. This codes for CAWSDRGQIYGYTF.

The rearrangement joins TRBV7-3 to TRBJ2-1; no firm D call. In germline, CDR1 is SGHTA, CDR2 FQGTGA. V shed 2 bases and J shed 6 bases, with 11 bases lying between them. The CDR3 consists of 14 residues. The CDR3: CASSLLGPINEQFF. The DNA of the CDR3 is TGTGCCAGCAGCTTACTAGGGCCCATCAATGAGCAGTTCTTC. The variable domain in full, with the rest retrieved from reference TRBV7-3 and TRBJ2-1, is GAGVSQTPSNKVTEKGKYVELRCDPISGHTALYWYRQSLGQGPEFLIYFQGTGAADDSGLPNDRFFAVRPEGSVSTLKIQRTERGDSAVYLCASSLLGPINEQFFGPGTRLTVL.

The J gene is TRBJ1-5, the V gene TRBV14, with no clear D. This CDR3 is built from 12 residues. V was shortened by 3 bases and J by 7 bases, with 7 bases between the two germline ends. Germline lookup yields CDR1 SGHDN and CDR2 FVKESK. Here the CDR3 reads CASSHHDQPQHF. CDR3 sequence (DNA): TGTGCCAGCAGCCATCACGACCAGCCCCAGCATTTT.

The gene calls are TRBV2 and TRBJ2-3; 10 bases map to TRBD2. J lost 4 bases, V lost 4 bases, and 5 bases had no gene match. The CDR3 is made up of 15 amino acids. Germline V lookup: CDR1 SNHLY, CDR2 FYNNEI. The CDR3 region is CASSARAGGADTQYF. Here the CDR3 DNA reads TGTGCCAGCAGTGCAAGAGCGGGGGGGGCAGATACGCAGTATTTT.

The rearrangement uses TRBV5-1 and TRBJ1-6; D unclear. The CDR3 covers 17 residues. Deletions cut 4 bases from V and 8 bases from J, with 22 bases between. CDR1 and CDR2 (germline): SGHRS, YFSETQ. The CDR3 DNA sequence: TGCGCCAGCAGCCTCAACAGCGGTGGAGGTCTCTATTCACCCCTCCACTTT. It encodes CASSLNSGGGLYSPLHF.

The rearrangement joins TRBV3-1 (or the pseudogene TRBV3-2) to TRBJ1-1; 11 bases are shared with TRBD1. Germline CDR1 is LGHDT and CDR2 is YNNKEL (reference sequence). J lost 2 bases, V lost 10 bases, and 9 bases had no gene match. The CDR3 totals 15 residues. In DNA form, the CDR3 reads TGTGCCACGGGCGGACAGGGGGCCCTTAACACTGAAGCTTTCTTT. Translated, it gives CATGGQGALNTEAFF.

The chain couples TRBV19 to TRBJ1-4, with 7 bases that match TRBD1. This CDR3 spans 15 amino acids. In germline, CDR1 is LNHDA, CDR2 SQIVND (reference sequence). V was pared by 5 bases and J by 4 bases, with 7 bases of the junction left unmatched. Here the CDR3 reads CASSPWTGNNEKLFF. The DNA of the CDR3 is TGTGCCAGTAGTCCCTGGACAGGAAATAATGAAAAACTGTTTTTT.

The V and J genes are TRBV5-1 and TRBJ1-1; no reliable D call. This CDR3 has 15 residues. Germline CDR1 is SGHRS and CDR2 is YFSETQ. Trimming took 1 base from V and 0 from J, leaving 10 bases between them. This chain's CDR3 is CASSLSGAMNTEAFF. As DNA, the CDR3 is TGCGCCAGCAGCTTGAGCGGCGCGATGAACACTGAAGCTTTCTTT.

This chain uses TRBV18 with TRBJ1-6, with TRBD1 matching over 10 bases. Germline trimming cut 5 bases from V and 9 bases from J; bases unmatched to any gene: 7. This CDR3 is 15 amino acids long. CDR1 and CDR2 (germline): KGHSH, LQKENI. Written as DNA, the CDR3 is TGTGCCAGCTCATTCGACAGGGGGCTTTCTTCACCCCTCCACTTT. Translating it yields CASSFDRGLSSPLHF.

The chain couples TRBV3-1 (or the pseudogene TRBV3-2) to TRBJ1-1, with D unclear. The V gene's germline CDR1 is LGHDT and CDR2 YNNKEL (reference sequence). The germline V and J ends were trimmed by 4 bases and 2 bases, with 8 bases remaining between them. CDR3 length: 13 residues. CDR3 residues: CASSPGYNTEAFF. CDR3 sequence (DNA): TGTGCCAGCAGCCCGGGCTATAACACTGAAGCTTTCTTT.

V gene TRBV28 combines with J gene TRBJ2-2; TRBD1 or TRBD2 may be the D gene (5 bases each). The CDR3 covers 16 residues. Germline loops: CDR1 MDHEN, CDR2 SYDVKM. V gave up 6 bases and J gave up 6 bases, with 20 bases separating them. The CDR3 nucleotides read TGTGCCAGCAGCTCGTTTACCGGGACCCCCGCCGGGGAGCTGTTTTTT. It translates to CASSSFTGTPAGELFF.

In its sample, this clone was seen a few times. The chain uses TRBV30 and TRBJ1-5, with D perhaps TRBD1 (6 bases). CDR3 size: 13 residues. Looked up from germline, CDR1 is GTSNPN and CDR2 is SVGIG (reference sequence). The V gene lost 4 bases and the J gene lost 7 bases, with 14 bases spanning the gap. This CDR3 is CAWNLGANQPQHF. The CDR3 DNA is TGTGCCTGGAATTTGGGGGCGAACCAGCCCCAGCATTTT. The full variable domain, with the rest looked up from reference TRBV30 and TRBJ1-5, is SQTIHQWPATLVQPVGSPLSLECTVEGTSNPNLYWYRQAAGRGLQLLFYSVGIGQISSEVPQNLSASRPQDRQFILSSKKLLLSDSGFYLCAWNLGANQPQHFGDGTRLSIL.

The V gene is TRBV10-3, the J gene TRBJ1-5, with D tentatively TRBD1 (5 bases). CDR3 size: 14 residues. The V and J ends lost 3 bases and 5 bases respectively, with 11 bases between them. Germline lookup yields CDR1 ENHRY and CDR2 SYGVKD. The CDR3 DNA reads TGTGCCATCAGTGAAAGGCAGGGTGATCAGCCCCAGCATTTT. Translation: CAISERQGDQPQHF.

The V and J genes are TRBV29-1 and TRBJ1-1; no reliable D call. V gave up 7 bases and J gave up 0 bases, with 24 bases separating them. The CDR3 length is 17 residues. CDR1 and CDR2 from the germline V gene are SQVTM and ANQGSEA. The CDR3: CSAALRVYGKMNTEAFF. For the CDR3, the DNA is TGCAGCGCCGCCCTGCGGGTCTACGGTAAAATGAACACTGAAGCTTTCTTT.

This clone was counted once. This chain joins TRBV6-1 and TRBJ2-2; D unresolved. V lost 2 bases to trimming and J lost 6 bases, with 10 bases between them. From germline, CDR1 is MNHNS and CDR2 SASEGT. The CDR3 totals 14 residues. CDR3: CASSEMGLAGELFF. The CDR3 coding sequence is TGTGCCAGCAGTGAAATGGGCTTGGCCGGGGAGCTGTTTTTT.